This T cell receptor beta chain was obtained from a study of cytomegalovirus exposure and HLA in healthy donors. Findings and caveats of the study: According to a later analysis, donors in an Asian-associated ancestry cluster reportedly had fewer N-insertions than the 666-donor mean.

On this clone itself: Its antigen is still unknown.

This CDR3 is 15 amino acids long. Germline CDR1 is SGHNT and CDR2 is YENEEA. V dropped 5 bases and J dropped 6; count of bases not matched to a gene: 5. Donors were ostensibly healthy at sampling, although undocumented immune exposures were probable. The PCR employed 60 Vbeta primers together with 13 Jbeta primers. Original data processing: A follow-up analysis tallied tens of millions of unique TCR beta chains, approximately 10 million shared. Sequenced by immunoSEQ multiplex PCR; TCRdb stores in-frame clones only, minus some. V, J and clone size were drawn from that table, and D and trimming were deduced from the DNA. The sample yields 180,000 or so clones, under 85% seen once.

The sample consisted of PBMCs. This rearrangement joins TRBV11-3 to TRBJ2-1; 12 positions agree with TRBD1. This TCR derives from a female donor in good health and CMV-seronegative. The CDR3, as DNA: TGTGCCAGCAGCCCGAGGGGACAGGGGGCCAATGAGCAGTTCTTC. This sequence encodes CASSPRGQGANEQFF. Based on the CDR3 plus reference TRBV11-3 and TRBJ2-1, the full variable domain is EAGVVQSPRYKIIEKKQPVAFWCNPISGHNTLYWYLQNLGQGPELLIRYENEEAVDDSQLPKDRFSAERLKGVDSTLKIQPAELGDSAVYLCASSPRGQGANEQFFGPGTRLTVL.